Sequencing of this T cell receptor (beta chain) was carried out in a study of blood T cell repertoires in COVID-19. About the study: PBMCs, B-cell-depleted T cells, or T cells were the source of the cDNA or gDNA that made up the material.

Only one count was recorded for this clone. Germline V gene sequence: CDR1 SEHNR, CDR2 FQNEAQ (reference sequence). V was cut by 1 base and J by 4 bases, with 14 bases left in between. The CDR3 is made up of 16 amino acids. In the study's own analysis: The assay estimated nucleated cells by amplifying reference gene primers. Produced via immunoSEQ multiplex PCR; TCRdb's table is partial and in-frame only. That table is the source of V, J and clone size, and D and trimming were worked out from the DNA. The sample contains roughly 250,000 clones, about four fifths of which appear only once. This rearrangement joins TRBV7-9 to TRBJ1-5, with D possibly TRBD1 on 6 matching bases. This clonotype originated in a woman aged 60-75 years with active or convalescent COVID-19. The source material was peripheral blood. The CDR3 reads CASSLELGAGNQPQHF. CDR3 nucleotide sequence: TGTGCCAGCAGCTTAGAACTGGGGGCTGGGAATCAGCCCCAGCATTTT.